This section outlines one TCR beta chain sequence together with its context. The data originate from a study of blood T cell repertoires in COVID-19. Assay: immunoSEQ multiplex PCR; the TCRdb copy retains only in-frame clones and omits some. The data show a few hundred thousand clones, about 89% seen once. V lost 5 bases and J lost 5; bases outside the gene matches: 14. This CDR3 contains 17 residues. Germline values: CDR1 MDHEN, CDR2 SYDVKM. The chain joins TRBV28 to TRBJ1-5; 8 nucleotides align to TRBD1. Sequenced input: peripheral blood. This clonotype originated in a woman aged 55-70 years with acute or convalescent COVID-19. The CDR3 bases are TGTGCCAGCAGTACCTGGGAGGGCAGGGGGCGCGATCAGCCCCAGCATTTT. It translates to CASSTWEGRGRDQPQHF. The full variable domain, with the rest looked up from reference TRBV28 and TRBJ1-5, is DVKVTQSSRYLVKRTGEKVFLECVQDMDHENMFWYRQDPGLGLRLIYFSYDVKMKEKGDIPEGYSVSREKKERFSLILESASTNQTSMYLCASSTWEGRGRDQPQHFGDGTRLSIL.